What follows are 18 T cell receptor beta chains derived from one specimen sequenced in a study of T-cell reconstitution after alpha-beta-depleted transplantation in children. Researchers prepared the TCRbeta library using unique molecular identifiers, the study reports. TCRdb re-derived calls from the PCR reads in MiXCR, one entry per CDR3 protein. Among about a million distinct CDR3 sequences listed, under 30% were seen once. The sample here was PBMCs, mostly from graft donor cells, taken 360 days after TCRalphabeta/CD19-depleted stem cell transplant. All receptors derive from a boy under three years old who had a stem cell transplant for SCID, so the T cells may come from the graft donor.

The genes are TRBV28 and TRBJ1-5; no clear D gene. This CDR3 region has 15 residues. The V gene's germline CDR1 is MDHEN and CDR2 SYDVKM. Trimming stripped 3 bases from V and 0 bases from J, with 9 bases between. CDR3 amino acids: CASSFVGNSNQPQHF. The CDR3 DNA reads TGTGCCAGCAGTTTCGTGGGGAATAGCAATCAGCCCCAGCATTTT. Looking up the rest from reference TRBV28 and TRBJ1-5 gives the full variable domain: DVKVTQSSRYLVKRTGEKVFLECVQDMDHENMFWYRQDPGLGLRLIYFSYDVKMKEKGDIPEGYSVSREKKERFSLILESASTNQTSMYLCASSFVGNSNQPQHFGDGTRLSIL.

This clonotype was observed a few times. The chain is built from TRBV10-3 and TRBJ1-1; no firm D call. From germline, CDR1 is ENHRY and CDR2 SYGVKD. V was pared by 6 bases and J by 4 bases, with 9 bases between. The CDR3 spans 12 residues. CDR3 sequence reads: CAIRERSTEAFF. CDR3 in DNA: TGTGCCATCAGAGAGAGGTCCACTGAAGCTTTCTTT.

This clonotype was counted only a few times. This chain connects TRBV24-1 to TRBJ1-2; D possibly corresponds to TRBD1 (5 bases). CDR1 is KGHDR and CDR2 is SFDVKD in the germline V gene. Trimming removed 6 bases from V and 3 bases from J, with 10 bases in between. This CDR3 has 13 residues. The CDR3 region has the DNA TGTGCCACCAGTATATCGGGGGACTATGGCTACACCTTC. Translation gives CATSISGDYGYTF.

The V and J genes are TRBV4-1 and TRBJ2-1; D gene uncertain. This CDR3 is built from 11 residues. Germline V gene data show CDR1 as MGHRA and CDR2 as YSYEKL. The ends were cut back, 5 bases at V and 9 bases at J, with 8 bases in the middle. CDR3 coding DNA: TGCGCCAGCAGCGGCTCGGGTGAGCAGTTCTTC. Translation gives CASSGSGEQFF.

The rearrangement links TRBV9 to TRBJ2-1; the match to TRBD2 covers 9 bases. The CDR3 is 15 residues long. V lost 0 bases to trimming and J lost 3 bases; unmatched junction nucleotides: 1. Germline V gene sequence: CDR1 SGDLS, CDR2 YYNGEE. CDR3 DNA sequence: TGTGCCAGCAGCGTAGCTAGCGGGGACTACAATGAGCAGTTCTTC. Encoded protein: CASSVASGDYNEQFF.

The gene calls are TRBV28 and TRBJ2-5; D tentatively reads TRBD1 or TRBD2 (5 bases each). The germline V gene encodes CDR1 MDHEN and CDR2 SYDVKM. V dropped 5 bases and J dropped 5 bases, with 18 bases sitting between them. The CDR3 extends over 15 amino acids. Here the CDR3 DNA reads TGTGCCAGCAGTGCTGGGACCTTAGAGGGGGAGACCCAGTACTTC. As protein: CASSAGTLEGETQYF.

This clonotype has only a few counts. The chain joins TRBV29-1 to TRBJ2-1; D is possibly TRBD1 (5 bases). There are 12 residues in the CDR3. Germline-derived CDR1 and CDR2 are SQVTM and ANQGSEA. V lost 4 bases to trimming and J lost 8 bases, with 12 bases between them. CDR3 region: CSVVRVGDEQFF. The CDR3 DNA reads as TGCAGCGTTGTCAGGGTAGGGGATGAGCAGTTCTTC.

The chain employs TRBV6-2 or TRBV6-3 and TRBJ1-1; weak D call: TRBD1 (5 bases). V was shortened by 0 bases and J by 1 base, with 12 bases between the two germline ends. Germline V CDR1 and CDR2: MNHEY, SVGEGT. The length of the CDR3 is 16 residues. Here the CDR3 reads CASSYSQGRGNTEAFF. As DNA, the CDR3 is TGTGCCAGCAGTTACTCGCAGGGACGGGGGAACACTGAAGCTTTCTTT.

The CDR3 sequence: CSASSGHITDTQYF. The CDR3 DNA reads TGCAGTGCTAGTAGCGGACACATCACAGATACGCAGTATTTT. The chain couples TRBV20-1 to TRBJ2-3; TRBD2 is a possible D gene (6 bases). Germline V lookup: CDR1 DFQATT, CDR2 SNEGSKA (reference sequence). This CDR3 region has 14 residues. V lost 3 bases and J 2 bases, leaving 12 bases between the germline ends.

A few counts support this clonotype. The rearrangement uses TRBV20-1 and TRBJ2-7, with D possibly TRBD2 on 7 matching bases. There are 13 residues in the CDR3. Looked up from germline, CDR1 is DFQATT and CDR2 is SNEGSKA (reference sequence). The V end was cut by 4 bases, the J end by 8 bases, with 18 bases between. The CDR3 protein is CSATRGAADKQYF. The DNA of the CDR3 is TGCAGTGCTACACGGGGGGCCGCCGACAAGCAGTACTTC.

This clonotype was recorded a few times. The CDR3 coding sequence is TGTGCCAGCAGCCCCCTCAGATGGACAACTAATGAAAAACTGTTTTTT. Residues: CASSPLRWTTNEKLFF. The chain recombines TRBV7-8 with TRBJ1-4; D remains unclear. Germline loops: CDR1 SGHVS, CDR2 FQNEAQ. Trimming shortened V by 5 bases and J by 0 bases, and 13 bases separated the two germline ends. The CDR3 length is 16 residues.

This clonotype showed up just a few times. The chain links TRBV27 to TRBJ1-1, with D hard to call. Looked up from germline, CDR1 is MNHEY and CDR2 is SMNVEV (reference sequence). V shed 4 bases and J shed 5 bases, with 23 bases lying between them. CDR3 length: 17 residues. CDR3 residues: CASSSPRVRGRKTEAFF. As DNA, the CDR3 is TGTGCCAGCAGTTCCCCCCGAGTACGAGGAAGAAAGACTGAAGCTTTCTTT.

V and J are TRBV7-9 and TRBJ2-3; 8 positions match TRBD2. Germline assignment: CDR1 SEHNR and CDR2 FQNEAQ (reference sequence). V dropped 3 bases and J dropped 2; count of bases not matched to a gene: 7. The length of the CDR3 is 16 residues. The CDR3 loop is CASSFFLSGDTDTQYF. DNA of the CDR3: TGTGCCAGCAGCTTTTTCCTTAGCGGGGACACAGATACGCAGTATTTT.

This clonotype was observed a handful of times. The chain combines TRBV6-1 with TRBJ2-1; D possibly corresponds to TRBD1 (6 bases). The CDR3 is made up of 14 amino acids. V dropped 6 bases and J dropped 6 bases, with 15 bases sitting between them. Germline assignment: CDR1 MNHNS and CDR2 SASEGT. The CDR3 loop reads CASSPGQLPNEQFF. DNA of the CDR3: TGTGCCAGCAGCCCCGGACAGTTGCCCAATGAGCAGTTCTTC.

This clonotype was seen a handful of times. This chain joins TRBV4-1 and TRBJ2-1; maybe TRBD1 (5 bases). CDR3 length: 13 residues. Germline V gives CDR1 MGHRA, CDR2 YSYEKL. V lost 2 bases, J lost 9 bases, and 11 bases lay in between. The CDR3 DNA is TGCGCCAGCAGCCAACCCAGGACAACTGAGCAGTTCTTC. It is translated as CASSQPRTTEQFF.

V gene TRBV7-6 combines with J gene TRBJ2-3; the match to TRBD2 covers 13 bases. The V segment lost 5 bases and the J segment 2 bases; nucleotides outside the gene matches: 13. Looked up from germline, CDR1 is SGHVS and CDR2 is FNYEAQ. This CDR3 region has 19 residues. The CDR3 reads CASSPRTSGGTIFTDTQYF. In DNA, the CDR3 is TGTGCCAGCAGCCCGAGGACTAGCGGGGGAACTATTTTCACAGATACGCAGTATTTT.

The chain couples TRBV5-5 to TRBJ2-5; D is uncertain. The CDR3 is made up of 16 amino acids. Germline loops: CDR1 SGHKS, CDR2 YYEKEE (reference sequence). Trimming pared 0 bases from V and 2 bases from J, leaving 14 bases between. CDR3 bases: TGTGCCAGCAGCTTGGCGGTCAGCCCTATACAAGAGACCCAGTACTTC. Amino acids: CASSLAVSPIQETQYF.

The V and J genes are TRBV29-1 and TRBJ2-4, with 8 bases matching TRBD2. V shed 7 bases, J shed 11 bases, and the junction held 22 bases outside the gene matches. Germline V gene sequence: CDR1 SQVTM, CDR2 ANQGSEA. The CDR3 extends over 16 amino acids. The DNA for the CDR3 is TGCAGCGCTGCGGCGGGGGGCGCCGGGGTTATGGGCGTTCAGTACTTC. It is translated as CSAAAGGAGVMGVQYF.